This TCR beta chain was identified during a study of cytomegalovirus exposure and HLA in healthy donors. General study results and limits: According to the study, roughly 160 TCR beta chains were cytomegalovirus-associated.

The repertoire was sequenced with immunoSEQ multiplex PCR; TCRdb's copy has only in-frame clones and lacks some. The sample holds 250,000 to 400,000 clones; around 90% are singletons and the top ten take roughly 0.96%. Concerning this clone: Antigen: not known.

Germline CDR1 reads MNHEY; CDR2 reads SVGAGI. V shed 6 bases and J shed 5 bases, with 13 bases lying between them. The CDR3 sequence is 14 residues long. The source is a young man in good health and CMV-seronegative. Sequenced input: PBMCs. The chain employs TRBV6-5 and TRBJ1-4, with D tentatively TRBD1 (6 bases). CDR3 amino acids: CASSHRDVNEKLFF. The CDR3 DNA sequence: TGTGCCAGCAGCCACAGGGATGTGAATGAAAAACTGTTTTTT.